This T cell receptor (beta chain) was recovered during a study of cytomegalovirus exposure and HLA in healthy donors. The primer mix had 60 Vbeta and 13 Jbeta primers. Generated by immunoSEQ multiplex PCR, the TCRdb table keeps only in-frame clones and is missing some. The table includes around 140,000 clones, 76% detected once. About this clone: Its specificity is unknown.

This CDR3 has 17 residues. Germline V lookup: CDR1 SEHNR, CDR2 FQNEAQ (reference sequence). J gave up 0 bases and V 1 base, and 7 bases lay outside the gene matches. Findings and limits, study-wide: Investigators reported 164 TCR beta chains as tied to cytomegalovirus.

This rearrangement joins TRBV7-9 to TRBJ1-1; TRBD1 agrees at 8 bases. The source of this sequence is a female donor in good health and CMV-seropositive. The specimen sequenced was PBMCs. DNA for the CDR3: TGTGCCAGCAGCTTAGTAAGGACAGGGACCATGAACACTGAAGCTTTCTTT. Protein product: CASSLVRTGTMNTEAFF.